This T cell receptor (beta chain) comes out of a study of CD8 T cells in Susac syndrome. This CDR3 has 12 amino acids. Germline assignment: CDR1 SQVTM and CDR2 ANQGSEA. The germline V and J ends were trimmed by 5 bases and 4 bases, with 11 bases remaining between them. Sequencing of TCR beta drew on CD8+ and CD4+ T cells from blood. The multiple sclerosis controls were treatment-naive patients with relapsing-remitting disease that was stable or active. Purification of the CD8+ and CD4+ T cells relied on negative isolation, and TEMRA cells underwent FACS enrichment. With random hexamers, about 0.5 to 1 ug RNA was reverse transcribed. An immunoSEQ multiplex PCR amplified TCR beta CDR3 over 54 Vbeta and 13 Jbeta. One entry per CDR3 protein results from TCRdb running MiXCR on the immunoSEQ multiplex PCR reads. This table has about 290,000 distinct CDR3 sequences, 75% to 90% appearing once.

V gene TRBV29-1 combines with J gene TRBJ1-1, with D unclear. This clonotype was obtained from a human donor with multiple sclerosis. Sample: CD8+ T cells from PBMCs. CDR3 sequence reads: CSVKKDATEAFF. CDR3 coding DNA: TGCAGCGTTAAAAAGGATGCCACTGAAGCTTTCTTT. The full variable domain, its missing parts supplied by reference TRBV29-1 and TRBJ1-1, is SAVISQKPSRDICQRGTSLTIQCQVDSQVTMMFWYRQQPGQSLTLIATANQGSEATYESGFVIDKFPISRPNLTFSTLTVSNMSPEDSSIYLCSVKKDATEAFFGQGTRLTVV.